This TCR beta chain appears in the sequencing data of a study of blood T cell repertoires in COVID-19. Overall study context: Acute-phase and convalescent COVID-19 samples originated in the United States, Italy and Spain.

Original analysis: Amplification with reference gene primers provided the estimates of nucleated cell counts. Sequencing used immunoSEQ multiplex PCR; TCRdb keeps in-frame clones, though not all of them. V, J and clone size were drawn from that table, and D and trimming were deduced from the DNA. The sample has 25,000 or so clones, about 80% seen once. The CDR3 covers 13 residues. CDR1 is SGHTA and CDR2 is FQGTGA in the germline V gene. Trimming shortened V by 5 bases and J by 7 bases, and 14 bases separated the two germline ends. The TCR sequence derives from a man between 65 and 80 years old with active COVID-19. This rearrangement joins TRBV7-3 to TRBJ1-2, with a tentative D call TRBD1 (6 bases). Sequenced: peripheral blood. The CDR3 here is CASSPGGWRGYTF. For the CDR3, the DNA is TGTGCCAGCAGCCCGGGGGGCTGGCGTGGCTACACCTTC.